One and the same sample provided the 14 T cell receptor beta chains below, sequenced in a study of T cells in Graves' hyperthyroidism and ophthalmopathy. It was RNA transcripts that yielded the amplified TCR beta CDR3 regions. With the HTBI primer set, the TCR CDR3 went through a first round of RT-PCR. TCRdb fed the multiplex PCR reads into MiXCR, producing one record per CDR3 protein. Of 200,000 to 250,000 distinct CDR3 sequences listed, approximately 17% are singletons. Sample: blood. All receptors come from a man in his fifties with Graves' hyperthyroidism.

This clonotype was seen at least ten times. CDR3 DNA sequence: TGTGCCAGCAGCTTACGCGGGGGGGGATTGACTAATGAAAAACTGTTTTTT. Its protein is CASSLRGGGLTNEKLFF. V and J are TRBV7-8 and TRBJ1-4, with D maybe TRBD1 (5 bases). Germline CDR1 and CDR2: SGHVS and FQNEAQ. Trimming left V 2 bases short and J 2 bases short, with 15 bases between. The CDR3 has 17 amino acids.

CDR3 nucleotides: TGTGCCATCAGTGAACTAGCGGGGCCCTACAATGAGCAGTTCTTC. This codes for CAISELAGPYNEQFF. The chain combines TRBV10-3 with TRBJ2-1; TRBD2 matches at 10 bases. The germline CDR1 and CDR2 sequences are ENHRY and SYGVKD. The CDR3 runs to 15 residues. Trimming removed 3 bases from V and 2 bases from J; junction bases left unmatched: 1.

The table lists this clonotype with many counts. V gene TRBV12-3 or TRBV12-4 combines with J gene TRBJ2-5, with 7 bases identical to TRBD1. The V and J ends lost 4 bases and 3 bases, in that order; junction bases with no gene match: 2. The CDR3 is made up of 13 amino acids. DNA of the CDR3: TGTGCCAGCAGTTGGGGACAGAAAGAGACCCAGTACTTC. The encoded protein is CASSWGQKETQYF.

The chain carries TRBV6-1 and TRBJ2-1; D gene uncertain. Germline CDR1 and CDR2: MNHNS and SASEGT. Trimming pared 7 bases from V and 3 bases from J, leaving 16 bases between. CDR3 length: 15 residues. DNA of the CDR3: TGTGCCAGCACTCGGTTTAACCGGAACTACAATGAGCAGTTCTTC. This codes for CASTRFNRNYNEQFF.

This clonotype has only one observation. The V call is TRBV7-2, the J call TRBJ2-2, with 11 bases matching TRBD2. CDR3 length: 16 amino acids. Losses at the gene ends were 3 bases for V and 1 base for J; bases not matched to a gene: 1. CDR1 is SGHTA and CDR2 is FQGNSA in the germline V gene. The CDR3 loop is CASSFGTSGNTGELFF. In DNA, the CDR3 is TGTGCCAGCAGCTTCGGGACTAGCGGGAACACCGGGGAGCTGTTTTTT.

A word on this clonotype: This could be a read error, since a much larger clone is one nucleotide away. The J gene is TRBJ2-1, the V gene TRBV14, with 7 nucleotides matching TRBD2. The CDR3 extends over 16 amino acids. The germline V gene encodes CDR1 SGHDN and CDR2 FVKESK. CDR3 coding DNA: TGTGCCAGCAGCCCTAGGGCGGGAGCTTTGGGGAATGAGCACTTCTTC. Protein: CASSPRAGALGNEHFF.

This clonotype was observed a few times. The chain couples TRBV5-1 to TRBJ2-7; the match to TRBD2 covers 7 bases. V gave up 4 bases and J gave up 5 bases; unmatched junction bases: 12. Germline CDR1 SGHRS, CDR2 YFSETQ. This CDR3 is 15 amino acids long. CDR3 nucleotide sequence: TGCGCCAGCAGCGGGGGGGTTTCAGAGGCCCACGAGCAGTACTTC. It specifies CASSGGVSEAHEQYF.

As to this clonotype: A read error may be the cause here, since a much bigger clone is one base away. The chain is built from TRBV28 and TRBJ2-7; no clear D. CDR3 length: 14 amino acids. CDR1 is MDHEN and CDR2 is SYDVKM in the germline V gene. The CDR3 nucleotides read TGTGCCAGCAGTTCTCAGGTGATTTCCTACGGGCAGTACTTC. Translation gives CASSSQVISYGQYF.

This clonotype was recorded a few times. The J gene is TRBJ1-3, the V gene TRBV28; TRBD1 agrees at 9 bases. This CDR3 contains 14 residues. CDR1 MDHEN and CDR2 SYDVKM come from the germline V gene. V was pared by 6 bases and J by 7 bases, with 7 bases of the junction left unmatched. CDR3 sequence: CASRNNDRGNTIYF. The CDR3 DNA sequence: TGTGCCAGCAGAAATAATGACAGGGGGAACACCATATATTTT. The full variable domain, with the rest looked up from reference TRBV28 and TRBJ1-3, is DVKVTQSSRYLVKRTGEKVFLECVQDMDHENMFWYRQDPGLGLRLIYFSYDVKMKEKGDIPEGYSVSREKKERFSLILESASTNQTSMYLCASRNNDRGNTIYFGEGSWLTVV.

The table lists this clonotype with many counts. This sequence joins TRBV11-2 and TRBJ2-1; 7 bases are shared with TRBD2. The junction had 7 bases not matched to a gene; V was cut back by 5 bases and J by 0 bases. Germline CDR1 and CDR2: SGHAT and FQNNGV. CDR3 size: 16 residues. CDR3 sequence: CASSPPRGSSYNEQFF. Here the CDR3 DNA reads TGTGCCAGCAGCCCCCCGCGGGGGAGCTCCTACAATGAGCAGTTCTTC.

As regards this clonotype: Just one base apart from a much larger clone, this may be a read error. V gene TRBV24-1 combines with J gene TRBJ2-5, with D perhaps assigned TRBD1 or TRBD2 (6 bases each). CDR1 and CDR2 (germline): KGHDR, SFDVKD. There are 15 residues in the CDR3. The CDR3 DNA reads TGTGCCACCAGTGATGGGGGGCGAATCCAAGAGACCCATTACTTC. This codes for CATSDGGRIQETHYF.

This rearrangement joins TRBV5-4 to TRBJ2-4; 11 bases are a match to TRBD1. V trimming: 4 bases; J trimming: 5 bases; junction bases outside the gene matches: 5. Germline CDR1 SGHNT, CDR2 YYREEE (reference sequence). The CDR3 runs to 15 residues. CDR3 bases: TGTGCCAGCAGCCGGACAGGGGGCTGGGAAAACATTCAGTACTTC. Its protein product is CASSRTGGWENIQYF.

This clonotype was seen many times. This chain joins TRBV3-1 and TRBJ2-1, with 15 bases lining up with TRBD2. This CDR3 has 18 amino acids. V dropped 4 bases and J dropped 8; count of bases not matched to a gene: 12. CDR1 is LGHDT, CDR2 YNNKEL, per germline (reference sequence). CDR3 nucleotides: TGTGCCAGCAGCCGCGGCCCGGGACTAGCGGGAGGTCGCCATGAGCAGTTCTTC. It translates to CASSRGPGLAGGRHEQFF.

This clonotype has at least ten counts. The chain recombines TRBV28 with TRBJ1-5; 7 bases line up with TRBD1. Germline trimming cut 5 bases from V and 5 bases from J; bases unmatched to any gene: 9. This CDR3 spans 15 amino acids. The germline CDR1 and CDR2 sequences are MDHEN and SYDVKM. This chain's CDR3 is CASSPDRELDQPQHF. The CDR3 DNA reads TGTGCCAGCAGTCCCGACAGGGAATTGGATCAGCCCCAGCATTTT.